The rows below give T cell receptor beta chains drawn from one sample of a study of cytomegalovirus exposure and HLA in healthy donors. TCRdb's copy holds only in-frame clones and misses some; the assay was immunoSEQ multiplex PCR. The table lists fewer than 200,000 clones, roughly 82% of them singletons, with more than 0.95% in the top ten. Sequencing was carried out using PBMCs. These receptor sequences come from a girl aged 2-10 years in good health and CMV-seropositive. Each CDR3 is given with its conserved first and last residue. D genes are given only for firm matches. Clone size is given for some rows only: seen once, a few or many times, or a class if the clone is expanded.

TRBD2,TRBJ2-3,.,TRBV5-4,TGTGCCAGCAGCTTGACTAGCGGGAGTACAGATACGCAGTATTTT,CASSLTSGSTDTQYF
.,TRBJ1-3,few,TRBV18,TGTGCCAGCTCACCTACGGCCATCCAGGGGGGAAACACCATATATTTT,CASSPTAIQGGNTIYF
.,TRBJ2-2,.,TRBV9,TGTGCCAGCAGCGATTTGCCGACAGAAGCGAACACCGGGGAGCTGTTTTTT,CASSDLPTEANTGELFF
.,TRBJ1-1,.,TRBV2,TGTGCCAGCAGCTCGGGCGTCAGGGGCACTGAAGCTTTCTTT,CASSSGVRGTEAFF
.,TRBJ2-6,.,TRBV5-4,TGTGCCAGCAGCTCCAGGGTGTCAGGGGCCAACGTCCTGACTTTC,CASSSRVSGANVLTF
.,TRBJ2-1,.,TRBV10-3,TGTGCCATCAGTAGAGGACAGCGTATTGTAGGTGAGCAGTTCTTC,CAISRGQRIVGEQFF
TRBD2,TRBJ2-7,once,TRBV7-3,TGTGCCAGCAGCCGGCGGGGTTTAGCGGGAGATGAGCAGTACTTC,CASSRRGLAGDEQYF
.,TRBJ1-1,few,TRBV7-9,TGTGCCAGCAGCTTAGTGGGGGGTCTGAGCACTGAAGCTTTCTTT,CASSLVGGLSTEAFF
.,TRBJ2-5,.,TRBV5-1,TGCGCCAGCAGCCGGGAAGTCCAAGAGACCCAGTACTTC,CASSREVQETQYF
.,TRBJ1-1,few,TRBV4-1,TGCGCCAGCAGCCAAGCAGAAACAGTAGGAGGGATGACTGAAGCTTTCTTT,CASSQAETVGGMTEAFF
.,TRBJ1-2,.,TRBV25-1,TGTGCCAGCAGTGAAGGGCTAGGGGACTATGGCTACACCTTC,CASSEGLGDYGYTF
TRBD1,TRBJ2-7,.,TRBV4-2,TGTGCCAGCAGCCAGACGACAGGGGGAACCTCCTACGAGCAGTACTTC,CASSQTTGGTSYEQYF
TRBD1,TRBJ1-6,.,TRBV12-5,TGTGCTAGTGGTTTGGTAGACAGGGACGGCAATTCACCCCTCCACTTT,CASGLVDRDGNSPLHF
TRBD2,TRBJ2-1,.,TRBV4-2,TGTGCCAGCAAGGTAGCGGGAGGGGTATATGAGCAGTTCTTC,CASKVAGGVYEQFF
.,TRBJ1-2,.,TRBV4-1,TGCGCCAGCAGCCAGGCTTCCGGGGGGCAGAACTATGGCTACACCTTC,CASSQASGGQNYGYTF
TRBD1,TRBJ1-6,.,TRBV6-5,TGTGCCAGCAGTCGGGACAGCCGCGGACCCCTCCACTTT,CASSRDSRGPLHF
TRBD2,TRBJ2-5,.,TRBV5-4,TGTGCCAGCAGCTTGGGGACGGCTAGCGGGTCCCAAGAGACCCAGTACTTC,CASSLGTASGSQETQYF
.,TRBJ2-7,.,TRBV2,TGTGCCAGCAGTGAGCGGTTGCGCTACGAGCAGTACTTC,CASSERLRYEQYF
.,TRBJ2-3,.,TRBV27,TGTGCCAGCAGTTTCTCCTCTGCACTACTTCGCAGATCGTATTTT,CASSFSSALLRRSYF
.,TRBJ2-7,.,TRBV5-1,TGCGCCAGCAGCTTGATTCAGGGTGGGGCCGAGCAGTACTTC,CASSLIQGGAEQYF
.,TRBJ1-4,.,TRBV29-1,TGCAGCGTCCCCAGAGGGGAAAAACTGTTTTTT,CSVPRGEKLFF
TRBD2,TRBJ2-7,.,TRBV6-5,TGTGCCAGCAGTTTTTCGACTAGCGGGGGGGCTCACGAGCAGTACTTC,CASSFSTSGGAHEQYF
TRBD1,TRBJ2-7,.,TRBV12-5,TGTGCTAGTGGTTTGGCAACCGGGACAGGGCTCAACGAGCAGTACTTC,CASGLATGTGLNEQYF
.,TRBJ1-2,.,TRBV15,TGTGCCACCAGCAGAGATAATTACGGCTATGGCTACACCTTC,CATSRDNYGYGYTF
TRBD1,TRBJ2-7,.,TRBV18,TGTGCCAGCTCACCGGGACAGGGGGCTCGCGAGCAGTACTTC,CASSPGQGAREQYF
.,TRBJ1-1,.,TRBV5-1,TGCGCCAGCAGCTTGTCCGGGACATTTTACACTGAAGCTTTCTTT,CASSLSGTFYTEAFF
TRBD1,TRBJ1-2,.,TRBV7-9,TGTGCCAGCAGACCACTGAGGACAGGAGATGTCGGCTACACCTTC,CASRPLRTGDVGYTF
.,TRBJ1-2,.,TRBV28,TGTGCCAGCAGTTCCTACTATGGCTACACCTTC,CASSSYYGYTF
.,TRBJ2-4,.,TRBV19,TGTGCCAGTAGCAACCTCACAGGGCCCTTGGCCAAAAACATTCAGTACTTC,CASSNLTGPLAKNIQYF
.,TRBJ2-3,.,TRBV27,TGTGCCAGCAGTCGCGCTCTTCGGCAGGGGATAAGCACAGATACGCAGTATTTT,CASSRALRQGISTDTQYF
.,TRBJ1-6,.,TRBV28,TGTGCCAGCAGCCCCCCGGGTTTTAATTCACCCCTCCACTTT,CASSPPGFNSPLHF
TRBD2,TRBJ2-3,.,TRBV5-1,TGCGCCAGCAGCTTGCTAGCGGGAGTCACAGATACGCAGTATTTT,CASSLLAGVTDTQYF
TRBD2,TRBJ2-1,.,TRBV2,TGTGCTAGCAGAACACTAGCGGTAGACAATGAGCAGTTCTTC,CASRTLAVDNEQFF
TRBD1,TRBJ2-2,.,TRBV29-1,TGCAGCGTTTATAACCGGGACAGGGGTACCGGGGAGCTGTTTTTT,CSVYNRDRGTGELFF
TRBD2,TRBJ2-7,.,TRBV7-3,TGTGCCAGCAGCTTGGGACTAGCGGACTCCTACGAGCAGTACTTC,CASSLGLADSYEQYF
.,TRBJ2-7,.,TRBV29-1,TGCAGCGTTGACGGAGGGGTCCACGAGCAGTACTTC,CSVDGGVHEQYF
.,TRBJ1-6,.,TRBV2,TGTGCCAGCAGTGTAAGTCCTGGCCAATCACCCCTCCACTTT,CASSVSPGQSPLHF